Reported below is one TCR beta chain. Its antigen is as yet unknown. The data were produced by immunoSEQ multiplex PCR, yet TCRdb's version contains in-frame clones alone and is incomplete. Of approximately 92,000 clones listed, over 80% are singletons. This entry belongs to a study of radiation and T cells in renal cell carcinoma. The study's findings and limits: No pretreatment tumor biopsies were available for baseline clonotypes.

Time point specified: blood 4 weeks post-SBRT, at nephrectomy. Described treatment: 15 Gy SBRT to primary tumor, nephrectomy 4 weeks later. Nephrectomy followed 15 Gy stereotactic body radiation by 4 weeks. Blood was sampled at baseline, 2 weeks and 4 weeks after SBRT. The tumor was a clear cell renal cell carcinoma. This clonotype originated in a man in his forties or fifties with renal cell carcinoma. The source was blood, collected from a patient whose treatment included radiotherapy and nephrectomy.

The CDR3 bases are TGCAGCGGGCGGCACAGCGATACGCAGTATTTT. Its translation: CSGRHSDTQYF. The chain has TRBV29-1 and TRBJ2-3; D remains ambiguous. The CDR3 covers 11 residues. Trimming shortened V by 7 bases and J by 6 bases, and 11 bases separated the two germline ends. Germline V gene lookup returns CDR1 SQVTM and CDR2 ANQGSEA.